The clone carrying this T cell receptor beta chain was observed many times. What it binds is not known. Cells sorted as Tregs were CD4+, CD25+ and CD127-/low. Study-wide results and limits: The TCR gene usage of tumor memory CD4+ T cells clustered together with blood and lymph node memory CD4+ cells and with lymph node naive CD4+ cells.

Losses at the gene ends were 0 bases for V and 2 bases for J; bases not matched to a gene: 1. The CDR3 is made up of 14 amino acids. Germline V CDR1 and CDR2: DFQATT, SNEGSKA (reference sequence). Full-length variable regions came from constant-region reverse primers plus semi-nested Nested Universal Primer A PCR. TCRdb analysed the 5' RACE reads with MiXCR anew, one entry per CDR3 protein. The sample lists tens of thousands of distinct CDR3 sequences, more than 20% occurring once. The chain combines TRBV20-1 with TRBJ1-5, with 7 bases that match TRBD1. The clonotype comes from a female donor with breast cancer. Sequencing was done on a sample of Tregs sorted from a lymph node. For the CDR3, the DNA is TGCAGTGCTAGAGATGGACAGGGCAATCAGCCCCAGCATTTT. Amino acids: CSARDGQGNQPQHF.